The following is a T cell receptor beta chain sequence with its context. Its matching antigen is unknown. TCRdb fed the reads into MiXCR, producing one record per CDR3 protein. This table holds under 150,000 distinct CDR3 sequences, roughly 8.2% found once. This specimen belongs to a study of T cell repertoires in cytomegalovirus infection. Overall study: Public TCR beta signatures marked donors with CMV infection and the matching HLA. Study outcomes and limitations: There were carriers of CMV plus the relevant HLA, and cumulative public TCR beta family frequency identified them. Ex vivo responses were dominated by HLA-C-restricted CMV-specific TCR beta clonotypes.

Germline loops: CDR1 DFQATT, CDR2 SNEGSKA (reference sequence). Trimming removed 0 bases at V and 2 bases at J, with 22 bases between. The CDR3 runs 18 residues. Sequencing was carried out using PBMCs. This sequence was found in a human donor in good health (CMV status not recorded). Some clones in this sample may be carry-over from other donors' samples. This chain uses TRBV20-1 with TRBJ2-5; D possibly uses TRBD1 or TRBD2 (6 bases each). Here the CDR3 DNA reads TGCAGTGCTAGAGATGGGGGGACAAGCACTAGTTCGCAAGAGACCCAGTACTTC. Its protein is CSARDGGTSTSSQETQYF.